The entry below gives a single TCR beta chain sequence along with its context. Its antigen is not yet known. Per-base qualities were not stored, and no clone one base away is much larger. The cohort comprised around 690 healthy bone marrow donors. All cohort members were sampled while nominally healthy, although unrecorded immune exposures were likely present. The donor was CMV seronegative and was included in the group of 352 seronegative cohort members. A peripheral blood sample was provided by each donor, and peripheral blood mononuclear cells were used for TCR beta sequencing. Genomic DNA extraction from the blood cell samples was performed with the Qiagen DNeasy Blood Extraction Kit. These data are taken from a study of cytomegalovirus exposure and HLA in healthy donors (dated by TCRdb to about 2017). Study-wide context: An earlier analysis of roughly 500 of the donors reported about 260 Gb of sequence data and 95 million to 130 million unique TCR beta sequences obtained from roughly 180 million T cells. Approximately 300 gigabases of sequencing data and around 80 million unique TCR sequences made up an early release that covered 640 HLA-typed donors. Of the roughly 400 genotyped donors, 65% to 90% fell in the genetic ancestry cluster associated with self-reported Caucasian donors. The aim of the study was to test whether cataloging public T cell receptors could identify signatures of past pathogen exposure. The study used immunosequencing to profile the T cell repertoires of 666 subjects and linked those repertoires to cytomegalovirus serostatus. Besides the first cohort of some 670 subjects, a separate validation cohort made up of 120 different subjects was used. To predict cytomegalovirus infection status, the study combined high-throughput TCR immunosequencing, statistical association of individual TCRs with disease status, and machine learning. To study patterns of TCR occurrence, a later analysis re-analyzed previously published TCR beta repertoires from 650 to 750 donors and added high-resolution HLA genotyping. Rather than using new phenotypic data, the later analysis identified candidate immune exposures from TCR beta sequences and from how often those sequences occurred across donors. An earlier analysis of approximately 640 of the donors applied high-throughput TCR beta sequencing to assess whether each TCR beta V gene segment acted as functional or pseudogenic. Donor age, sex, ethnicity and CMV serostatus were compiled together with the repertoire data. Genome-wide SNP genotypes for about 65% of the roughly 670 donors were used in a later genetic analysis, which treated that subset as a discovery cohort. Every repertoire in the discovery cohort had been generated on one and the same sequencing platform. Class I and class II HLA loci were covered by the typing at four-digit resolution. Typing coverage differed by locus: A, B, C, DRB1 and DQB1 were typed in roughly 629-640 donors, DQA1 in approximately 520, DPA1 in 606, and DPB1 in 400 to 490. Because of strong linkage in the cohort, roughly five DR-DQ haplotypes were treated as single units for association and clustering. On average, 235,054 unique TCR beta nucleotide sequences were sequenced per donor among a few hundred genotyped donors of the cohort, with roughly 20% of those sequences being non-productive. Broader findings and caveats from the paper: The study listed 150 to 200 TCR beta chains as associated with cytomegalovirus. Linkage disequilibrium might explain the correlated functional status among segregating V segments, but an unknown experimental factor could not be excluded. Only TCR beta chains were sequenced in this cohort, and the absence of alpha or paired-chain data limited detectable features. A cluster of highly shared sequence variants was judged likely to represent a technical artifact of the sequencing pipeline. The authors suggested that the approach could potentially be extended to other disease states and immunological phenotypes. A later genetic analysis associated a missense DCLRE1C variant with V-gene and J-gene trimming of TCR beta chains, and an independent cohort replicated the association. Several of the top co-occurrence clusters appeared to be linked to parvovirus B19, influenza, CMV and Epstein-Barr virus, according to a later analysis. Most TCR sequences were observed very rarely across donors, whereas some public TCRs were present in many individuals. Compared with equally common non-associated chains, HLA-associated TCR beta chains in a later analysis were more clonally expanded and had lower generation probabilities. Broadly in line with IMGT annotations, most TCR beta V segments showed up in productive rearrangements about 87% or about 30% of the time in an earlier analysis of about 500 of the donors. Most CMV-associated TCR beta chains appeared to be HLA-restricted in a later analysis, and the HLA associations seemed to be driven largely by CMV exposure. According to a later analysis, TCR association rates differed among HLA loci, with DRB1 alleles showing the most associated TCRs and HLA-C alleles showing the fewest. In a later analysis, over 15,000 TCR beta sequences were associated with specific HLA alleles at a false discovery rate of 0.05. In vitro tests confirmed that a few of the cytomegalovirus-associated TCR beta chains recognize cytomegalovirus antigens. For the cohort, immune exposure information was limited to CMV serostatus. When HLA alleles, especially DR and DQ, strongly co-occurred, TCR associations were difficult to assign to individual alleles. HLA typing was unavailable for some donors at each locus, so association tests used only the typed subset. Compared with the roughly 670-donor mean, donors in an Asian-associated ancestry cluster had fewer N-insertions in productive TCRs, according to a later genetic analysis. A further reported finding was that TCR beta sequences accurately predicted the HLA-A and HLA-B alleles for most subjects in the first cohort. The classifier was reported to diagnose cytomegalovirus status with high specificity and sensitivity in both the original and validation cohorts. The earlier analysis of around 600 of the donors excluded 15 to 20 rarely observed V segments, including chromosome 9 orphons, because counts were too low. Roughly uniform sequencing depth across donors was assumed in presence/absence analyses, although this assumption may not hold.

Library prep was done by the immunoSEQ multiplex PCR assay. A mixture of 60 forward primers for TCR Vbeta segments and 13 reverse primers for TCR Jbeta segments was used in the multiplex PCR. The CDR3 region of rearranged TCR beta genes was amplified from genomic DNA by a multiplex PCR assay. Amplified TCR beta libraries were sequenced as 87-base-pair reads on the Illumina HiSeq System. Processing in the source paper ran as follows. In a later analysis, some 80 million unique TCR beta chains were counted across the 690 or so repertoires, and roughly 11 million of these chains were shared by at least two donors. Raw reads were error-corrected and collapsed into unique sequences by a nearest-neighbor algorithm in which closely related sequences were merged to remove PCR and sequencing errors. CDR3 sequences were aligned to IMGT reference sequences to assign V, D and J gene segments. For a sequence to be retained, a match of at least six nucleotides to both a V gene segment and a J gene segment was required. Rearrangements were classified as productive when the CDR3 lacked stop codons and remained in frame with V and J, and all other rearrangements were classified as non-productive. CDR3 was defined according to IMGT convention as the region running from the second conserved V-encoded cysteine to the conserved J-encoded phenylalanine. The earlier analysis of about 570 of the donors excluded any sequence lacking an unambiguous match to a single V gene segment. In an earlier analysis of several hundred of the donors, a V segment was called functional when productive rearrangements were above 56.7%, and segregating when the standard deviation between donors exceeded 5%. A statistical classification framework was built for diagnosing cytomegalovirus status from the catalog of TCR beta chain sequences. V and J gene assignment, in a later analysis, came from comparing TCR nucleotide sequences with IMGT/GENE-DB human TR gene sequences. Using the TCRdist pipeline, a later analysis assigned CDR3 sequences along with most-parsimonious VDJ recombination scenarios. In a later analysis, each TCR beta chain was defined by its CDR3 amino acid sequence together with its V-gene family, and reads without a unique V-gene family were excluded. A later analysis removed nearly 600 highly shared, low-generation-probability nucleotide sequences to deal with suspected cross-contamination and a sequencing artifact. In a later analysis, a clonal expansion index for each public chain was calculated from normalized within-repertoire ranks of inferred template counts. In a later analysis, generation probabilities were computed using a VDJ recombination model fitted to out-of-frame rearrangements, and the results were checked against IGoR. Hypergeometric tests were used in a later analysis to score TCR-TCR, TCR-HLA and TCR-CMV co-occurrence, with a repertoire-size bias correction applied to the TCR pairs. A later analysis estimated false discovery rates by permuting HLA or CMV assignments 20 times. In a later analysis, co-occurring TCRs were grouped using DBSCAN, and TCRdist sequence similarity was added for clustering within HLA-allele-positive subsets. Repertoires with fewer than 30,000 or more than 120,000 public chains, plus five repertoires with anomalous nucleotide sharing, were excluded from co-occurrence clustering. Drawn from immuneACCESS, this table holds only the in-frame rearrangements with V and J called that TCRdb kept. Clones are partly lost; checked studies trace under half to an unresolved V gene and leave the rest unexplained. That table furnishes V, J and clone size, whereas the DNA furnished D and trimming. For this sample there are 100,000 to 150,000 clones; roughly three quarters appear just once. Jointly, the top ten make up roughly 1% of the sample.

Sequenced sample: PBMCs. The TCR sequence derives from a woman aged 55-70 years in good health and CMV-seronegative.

The CDR3 region reads CASSHHRGSTGELFF. The DNA sequence is as follows: TGTGCCAGCAGTCACCACAGGGGATCGACCGGGGAGCTGTTTTTT. The chain is made from TRBV27 and TRBJ2-2; 7 middle bases align to TRBD1. CDR1 and CDR2 are read off the germline V gene (reference sequence) as MNHEY and SMNVEV. Here V drops 5 bases and J drops 5 bases, and the junction holds 8 bases not matched to any gene. Taken from cysteine to phenylalanine, the CDR3 has 15 residues. CDR3 DNA is the only sequence kept; it has 45 bases, read in frame from the first base.